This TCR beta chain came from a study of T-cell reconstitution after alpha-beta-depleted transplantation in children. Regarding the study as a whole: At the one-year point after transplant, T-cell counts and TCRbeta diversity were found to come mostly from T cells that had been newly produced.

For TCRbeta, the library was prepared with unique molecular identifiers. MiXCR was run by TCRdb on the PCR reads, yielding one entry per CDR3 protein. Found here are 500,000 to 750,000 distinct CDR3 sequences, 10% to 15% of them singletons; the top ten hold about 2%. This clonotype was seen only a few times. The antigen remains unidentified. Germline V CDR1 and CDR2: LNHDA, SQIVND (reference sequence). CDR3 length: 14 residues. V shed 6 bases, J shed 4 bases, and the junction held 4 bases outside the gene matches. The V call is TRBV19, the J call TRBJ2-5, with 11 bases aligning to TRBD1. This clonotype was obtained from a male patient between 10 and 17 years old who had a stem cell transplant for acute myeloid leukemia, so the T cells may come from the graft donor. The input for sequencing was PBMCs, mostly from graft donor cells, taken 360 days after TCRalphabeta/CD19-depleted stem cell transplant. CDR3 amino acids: CASSWDRGIETQYF. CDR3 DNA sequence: TGTGCCAGTAGCTGGGACAGGGGGATAGAGACCCAGTACTTC.